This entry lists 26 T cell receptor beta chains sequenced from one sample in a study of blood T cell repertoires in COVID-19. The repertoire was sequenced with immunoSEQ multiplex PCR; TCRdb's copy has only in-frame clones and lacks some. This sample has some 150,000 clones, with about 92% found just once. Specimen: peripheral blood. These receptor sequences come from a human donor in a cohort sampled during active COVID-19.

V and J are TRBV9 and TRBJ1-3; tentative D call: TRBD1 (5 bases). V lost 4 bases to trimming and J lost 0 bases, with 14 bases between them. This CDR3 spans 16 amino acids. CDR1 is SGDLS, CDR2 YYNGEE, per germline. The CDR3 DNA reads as TGTGCCAGCAGCCCCCGTGGGGCCTACTCTGGAAACACCATATATTTT. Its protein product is CASSPRGAYSGNTIYF.

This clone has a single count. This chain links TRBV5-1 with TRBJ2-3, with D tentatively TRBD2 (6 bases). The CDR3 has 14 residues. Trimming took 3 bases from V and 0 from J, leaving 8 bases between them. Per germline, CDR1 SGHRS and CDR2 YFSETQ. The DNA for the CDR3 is TGCGCCAGCAGCTCCGGGACTAGCACAGATACGCAGTATTTT. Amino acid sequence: CASSSGTSTDTQYF.

The CDR3 reads CASSGTSLTDTQYF. CDR3 coding DNA: TGTGCCAGCAGTGGGACAAGCCTCACAGATACGCAGTATTTT. The V call is TRBV5-5, the J call TRBJ2-3, with D maybe TRBD1 (6 bases). The V end lost 5 bases, the J end lost 2 bases, and 12 bases lay between the germline ends. This CDR3 has 14 amino acids. CDR1 is SGHKS, CDR2 YYEKEE, per germline (reference sequence). Supplemented by reference TRBV5-5 and TRBJ2-3, the full variable domain reads DAGVTQSPTHLIKTRGQQVTLRCSPISGHKSVSWYQQVLGQGPQFIFQYYEKEERGRGNFPDRFSARQFPNYSSELNVNALLLGDSALYLCASSGTSLTDTQYFGPGTRLTVL.

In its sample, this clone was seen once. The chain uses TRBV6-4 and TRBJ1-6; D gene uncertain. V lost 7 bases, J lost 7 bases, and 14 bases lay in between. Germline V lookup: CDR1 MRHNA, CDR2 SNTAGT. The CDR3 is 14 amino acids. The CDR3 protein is CASTFQAENSPLHF. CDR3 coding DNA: TGTGCCAGCACCTTTCAGGCCGAGAATTCACCCCTCCACTTT.

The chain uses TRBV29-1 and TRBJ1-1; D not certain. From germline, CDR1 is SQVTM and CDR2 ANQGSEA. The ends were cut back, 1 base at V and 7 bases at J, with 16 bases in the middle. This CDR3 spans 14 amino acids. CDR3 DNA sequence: TGCAGCGTTGAAGTGCGGGTGACGGCCCTTGAAGCTTTCTTT. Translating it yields CSVEVRVTALEAFF.

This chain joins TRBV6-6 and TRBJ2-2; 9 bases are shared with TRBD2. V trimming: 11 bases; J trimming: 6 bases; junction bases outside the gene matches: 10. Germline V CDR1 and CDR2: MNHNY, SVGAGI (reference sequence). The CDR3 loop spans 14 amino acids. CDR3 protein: CAARASGDAGELFF. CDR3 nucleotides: TGTGCCGCGCGGGCTAGCGGGGATGCCGGGGAGCTGTTTTTT.

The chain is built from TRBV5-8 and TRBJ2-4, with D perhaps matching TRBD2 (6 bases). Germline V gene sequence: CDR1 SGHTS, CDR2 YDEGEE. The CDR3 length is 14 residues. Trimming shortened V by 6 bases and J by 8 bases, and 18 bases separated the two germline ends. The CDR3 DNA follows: TGTGCCAGCACCCTGGGGGGTCCGGGGGACATTCAGTACTTC. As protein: CASTLGGPGDIQYF.

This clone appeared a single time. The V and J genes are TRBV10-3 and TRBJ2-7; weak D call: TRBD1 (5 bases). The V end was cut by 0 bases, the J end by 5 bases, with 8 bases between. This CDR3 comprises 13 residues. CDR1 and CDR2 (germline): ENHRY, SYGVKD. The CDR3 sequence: CAISESAGHEQYF. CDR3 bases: TGTGCCATCAGTGAGTCCGCAGGGCACGAGCAGTACTTC.

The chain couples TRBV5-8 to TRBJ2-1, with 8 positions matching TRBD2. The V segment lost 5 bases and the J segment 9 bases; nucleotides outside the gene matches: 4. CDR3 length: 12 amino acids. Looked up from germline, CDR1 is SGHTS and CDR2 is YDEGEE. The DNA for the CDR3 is TGTGCCAGCAGGCCTCGGGGGGGTGAGCAGTTCTTC. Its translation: CASRPRGGEQFF.

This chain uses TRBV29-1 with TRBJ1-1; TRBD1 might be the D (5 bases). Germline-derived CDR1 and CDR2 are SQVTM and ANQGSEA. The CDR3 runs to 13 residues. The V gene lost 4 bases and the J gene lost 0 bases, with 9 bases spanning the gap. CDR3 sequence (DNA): TGCAGCGTTGTGACAGTGATGAACACTGAAGCTTTCTTT. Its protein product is CSVVTVMNTEAFF. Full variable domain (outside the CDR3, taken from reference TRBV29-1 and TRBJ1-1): SAVISQKPSRDICQRGTSLTIQCQVDSQVTMMFWYRQQPGQSLTLIATANQGSEATYESGFVIDKFPISRPNLTFSTLTVSNMSPEDSSIYLCSVVTVMNTEAFFGQGTRLTVV.

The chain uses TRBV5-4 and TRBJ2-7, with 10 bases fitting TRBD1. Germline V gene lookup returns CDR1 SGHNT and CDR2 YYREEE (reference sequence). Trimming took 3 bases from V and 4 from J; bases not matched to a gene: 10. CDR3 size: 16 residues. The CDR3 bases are TGTGCCAGCAGCTCCATCACCGGGACAGGGGTTTACGAGCAGTACTTC. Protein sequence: CASSSITGTGVYEQYF.

CDR3 protein: CASSTDRGGENTEAFF. In nucleotides, the CDR3 is TGTGCCAGCAGCACGGATCGAGGCGGGGAGAACACTGAAGCTTTCTTT. The chain recombines TRBV7-9 with TRBJ1-1; no clear D. The CDR3 totals 16 residues. Trimming took 5 bases from V and 1 from J, leaving 17 bases between them. Looked up from germline, CDR1 is SEHNR and CDR2 is FQNEAQ (reference sequence).

The CDR3 region has the DNA TGTGCCAGCAGGGGGACAGACTATAGGTCACCCCTCCACTTT. The encoded protein is CASRGTDYRSPLHF. This chain connects TRBV2 to TRBJ1-6; 7 nucleotides align to TRBD1. With 6 bases clipped from V and 10 bases from J, the junction kept 9 bases outside the gene matches. The CDR3 consists of 14 residues. The germline V gene encodes CDR1 SNHLY and CDR2 FYNNEI.

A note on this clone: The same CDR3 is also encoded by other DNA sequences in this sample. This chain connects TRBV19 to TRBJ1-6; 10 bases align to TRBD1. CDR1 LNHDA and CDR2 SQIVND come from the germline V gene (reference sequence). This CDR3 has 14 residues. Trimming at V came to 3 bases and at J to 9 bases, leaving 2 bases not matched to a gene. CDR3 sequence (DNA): TGTGCCAGTAGTATTCGGGACAGGGGTTCACCCCTCCACTTT. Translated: CASSIRDRGSPLHF.

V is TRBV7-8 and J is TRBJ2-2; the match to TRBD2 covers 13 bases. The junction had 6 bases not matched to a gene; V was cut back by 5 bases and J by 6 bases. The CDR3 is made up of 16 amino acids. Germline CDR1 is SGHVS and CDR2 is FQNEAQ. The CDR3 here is CASSVTSGGAPGELFF. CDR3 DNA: TGTGCCAGCAGCGTAACTAGCGGGGGGGCCCCCGGGGAGCTGTTTTTT.

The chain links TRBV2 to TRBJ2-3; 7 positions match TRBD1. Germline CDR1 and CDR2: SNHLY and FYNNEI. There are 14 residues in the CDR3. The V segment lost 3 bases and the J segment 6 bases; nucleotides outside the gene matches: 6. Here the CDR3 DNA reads TGTGCCAGCAGTGAGGGACAGCTCGTGGATACGCAGTATTTT. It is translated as CASSEGQLVDTQYF.

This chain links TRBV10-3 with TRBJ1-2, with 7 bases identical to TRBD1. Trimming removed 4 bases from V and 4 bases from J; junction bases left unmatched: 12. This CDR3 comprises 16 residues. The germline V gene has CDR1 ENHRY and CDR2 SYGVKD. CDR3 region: CAISGETGIEGYGYTF. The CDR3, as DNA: TGTGCCATCAGTGGTGAGACAGGGATAGAGGGCTATGGCTACACCTTC.

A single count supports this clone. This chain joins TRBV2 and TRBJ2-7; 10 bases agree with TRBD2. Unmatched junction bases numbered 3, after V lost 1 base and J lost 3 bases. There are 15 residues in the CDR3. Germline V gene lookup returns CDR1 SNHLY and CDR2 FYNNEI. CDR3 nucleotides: TGTGCCAGCAGTGAAGACCTAGCGGGGGACTACGAGCAGTACTTC. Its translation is CASSEDLAGDYEQYF.

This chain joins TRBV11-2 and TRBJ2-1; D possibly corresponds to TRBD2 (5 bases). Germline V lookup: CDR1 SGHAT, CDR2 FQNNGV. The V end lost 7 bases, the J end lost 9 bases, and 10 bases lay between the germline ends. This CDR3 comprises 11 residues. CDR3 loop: CASNNRGEQFF. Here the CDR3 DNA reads TGTGCCAGCAACAACCGGGGTGAGCAGTTCTTC.

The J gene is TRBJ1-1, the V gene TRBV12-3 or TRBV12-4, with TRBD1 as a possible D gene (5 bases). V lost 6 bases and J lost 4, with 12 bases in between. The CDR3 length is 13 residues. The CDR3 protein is CASSHRRGTEAFF. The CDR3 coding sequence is TGTGCCAGCAGCCACAGGAGGGGCACTGAAGCTTTCTTT.

Here the CDR3 reads CASSEVETGFGYTF. The CDR3 nucleotides read TGTGCCAGCAGTGAAGTGGAGACAGGGTTTGGCTACACCTTC. The J gene is TRBJ1-2, the V gene TRBV2; 7 bases line up with TRBD1. The V segment lost 1 base and the J segment 7 bases; nucleotides outside the gene matches: 6. Germline loops: CDR1 SNHLY, CDR2 FYNNEI. The CDR3 contains 14 residues.

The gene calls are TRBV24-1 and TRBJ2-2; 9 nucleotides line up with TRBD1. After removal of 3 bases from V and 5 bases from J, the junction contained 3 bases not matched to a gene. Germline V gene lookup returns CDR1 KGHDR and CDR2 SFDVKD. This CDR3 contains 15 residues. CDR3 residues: CATSDGDRETGELFF. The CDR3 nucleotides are TGTGCCACCAGTGATGGGGACAGGGAGACCGGGGAGCTGTTTTTT.

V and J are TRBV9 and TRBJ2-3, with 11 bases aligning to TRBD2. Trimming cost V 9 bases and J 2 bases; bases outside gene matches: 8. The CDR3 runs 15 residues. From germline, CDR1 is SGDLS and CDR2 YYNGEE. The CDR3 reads CATSLAGGLTDTQYF. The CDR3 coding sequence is TGTGCCACCAGTCTAGCGGGGGGACTCACAGATACGCAGTATTTT.

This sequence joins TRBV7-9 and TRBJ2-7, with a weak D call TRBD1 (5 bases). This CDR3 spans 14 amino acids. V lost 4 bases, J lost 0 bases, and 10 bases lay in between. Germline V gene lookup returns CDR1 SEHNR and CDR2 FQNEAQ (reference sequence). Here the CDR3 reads CASSWGVGSYEQYF. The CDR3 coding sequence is TGTGCCAGCAGCTGGGGCGTCGGCTCCTACGAGCAGTACTTC.

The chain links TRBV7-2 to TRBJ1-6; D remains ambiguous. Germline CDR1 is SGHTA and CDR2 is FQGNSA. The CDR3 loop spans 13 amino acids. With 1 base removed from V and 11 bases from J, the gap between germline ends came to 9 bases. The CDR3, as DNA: TGTGCCAGCAGCTTAGGAGGACTGGCACCCCTCCACTTT. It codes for CASSLGGLAPLHF.

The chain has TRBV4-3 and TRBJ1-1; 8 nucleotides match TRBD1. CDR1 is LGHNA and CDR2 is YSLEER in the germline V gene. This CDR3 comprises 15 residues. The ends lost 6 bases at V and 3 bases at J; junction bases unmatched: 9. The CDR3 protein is CASRTDREVDTEAFF. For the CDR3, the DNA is TGCGCCAGCAGAACGGACAGGGAGGTTGACACTGAAGCTTTCTTT.